Below, 11 T cell receptor beta chains from the same sample are listed, as sequenced in a study of blood T cells in healthy people across ages. A second PCR, run for about 6 to 11 cycles, used a sample-barcoded 5' primer plus a J-beta primer mix. TCRdb itself ran the 5' RACE reads through MiXCR, one entry per CDR3 protein. The sample lists about 670,000 distinct CDR3 sequences, approximately 52% occurring once. The sequencing input was blood. The source of these receptors is an elderly woman in good health.

The rearrangement uses TRBV28 and TRBJ1-4; D unclear. This CDR3 is 13 amino acids long. Trimming left V 6 bases short and J 7 bases short, with 12 bases between. From germline, CDR1 is MDHEN and CDR2 SYDVKM. The chain's CDR3 is CASRPGSSEKLFF. The CDR3 DNA reads TGTGCCAGCAGACCGGGATCTAGTGAAAAACTGTTTTTT. Variable domain in full (rest from reference TRBV28 and TRBJ1-4): DVKVTQSSRYLVKRTGEKVFLECVQDMDHENMFWYRQDPGLGLRLIYFSYDVKMKEKGDIPEGYSVSREKKERFSLILESASTNQTSMYLCASRPGSSEKLFFGSGTQLSVL.

In the case of this clonotype: A much larger clone lies one base from this, so it may be a read error. The rearrangement links TRBV6-1 to TRBJ1-5; 9 bases map to TRBD1. CDR1 is MNHNS, CDR2 SASEGT, per germline. With V trimmed by 8 bases and J by 6 bases, 11 bases remained unmatched. The CDR3 consists of 15 residues. Written as DNA, the CDR3 is TGTGCCAGCGGTGGGGGACAGGGTCTGGGTCAGCCCCAGCATTTT. Residues: CASGGGQGLGQPQHF.

This chain links TRBV7-9 with TRBJ1-1, with 7 bases aligning to TRBD1. The CDR3 is 16 amino acids. The ends lost 5 bases at V and 1 base at J; junction bases unmatched: 10. Germline CDR1 reads SEHNR; CDR2 reads FQNEAQ (reference sequence). The CDR3 protein is CASSGIDRDPNTEAFF. CDR3 nucleotides: TGTGCCAGCAGCGGCATCGACAGGGATCCGAACACTGAAGCTTTCTTT. Full variable domain (outside the CDR3, taken from reference TRBV7-9 and TRBJ1-1): DTGVSQNPRHKITKRGQNVTFRCDPISEHNRLYWYRQTLGQGPEFLTYFQNEAQLEKSRLLSDRFSAERPKGSFSTLEIQRTEQGDSAMYLCASSGIDRDPNTEAFFGQGTRLTVV.

This clonotype was observed many times. V gene TRBV20-1 combines with J gene TRBJ2-1, with 9 bases fitting TRBD2. CDR1 and CDR2 (germline): DFQATT, SNEGSKA (reference sequence). J lost 1 base, V lost 5 bases, and 12 bases had no gene match. The CDR3 is 17 amino acids. CDR3 protein: CSAPRFSGSGSYNEQFF. Written as DNA, the CDR3 is TGCAGTGCTCCACGATTTAGCGGGAGTGGGTCCTACAATGAGCAGTTCTTC.

The rearrangement joins TRBV10-3 to TRBJ2-4; possible D gene TRBD1, 6 bases. The germline V and J ends were trimmed by 6 bases and 13 bases, with 25 bases remaining between them. The CDR3 is 15 amino acids. Germline CDR1 and CDR2: ENHRY and SYGVKD. CDR3 region: CAIRENRAVGYGQYF. For the CDR3, the DNA is TGTGCCATCAGGGAAAACAGGGCGGTGGGCTACGGGCAGTACTTC.

The V and J genes are TRBV5-1 and TRBJ2-5, with D maybe TRBD2 (6 bases). Trimming pared 4 bases from V and 3 bases from J, leaving 19 bases between. The length of the CDR3 is 16 residues. Germline V CDR1 and CDR2: SGHRS, YFSETQ. CDR3 coding DNA: TGCGCCAGCAGCAGAACAGGTTCGGGGGTCGAAGAGACCCAGTACTTC. Translating gives CASSRTGSGVEETQYF.

This clonotype was detected ten times or more. CDR3 nucleotides: TGTGCCAGTCGGCTCTTTGGGACTAGCGGGGACCTGAGGACGTTCTTC. It translates to CASRLFGTSGDLRTFF. The rearrangement links TRBV5-4 to TRBJ2-1; TRBD2 matches 13 bases. CDR3 size: 16 residues. With 8 bases clipped from V and 15 bases from J, the junction kept 20 bases outside the gene matches. Germline-derived CDR1 and CDR2 are SGHNT and YYREEE (reference sequence).

This clonotype came up once. This rearrangement joins TRBV7-9 to TRBJ1-4; 8 bases agree with TRBD1. Unmatched junction bases numbered 3, after V lost 1 base and J lost 5 bases. This CDR3 is built from 15 residues. Germline V gives CDR1 SEHNR, CDR2 FQNEAQ (reference sequence). CDR3 bases: TGTGCCAGCAGCTTAGTCCGGGACAGGAATGAAAAACTGTTTTTT. As protein: CASSLVRDRNEKLFF.

This sequence joins TRBV2 and TRBJ1-2; a weak D match, TRBD1 (6 bases). Germline loops: CDR1 SNHLY, CDR2 FYNNEI. The CDR3 has 14 amino acids. V was clipped by 6 bases and J by 4 bases, with 15 bases between them. CDR3 coding DNA: TGTGCCAGCAGCGACGAGGGGGACCTCTATGGCTACACCTTC. Protein: CASSDEGDLYGYTF.

V is TRBV20-1 and J is TRBJ2-3; D perhaps matches TRBD2 (5 bases). Germline CDR1 reads DFQATT; CDR2 reads SNEGSKA (reference sequence). This CDR3 region has 15 residues. V lost 3 bases, J lost 4 bases, and 17 bases lay in between. The CDR3 sequence is CSARAPGSRADTQYF. The CDR3 coding sequence is TGCAGTGCTAGGGCCCCGGGGAGTAGAGCAGATACGCAGTATTTT.

The chain is built from TRBV20-1 and TRBJ1-1; D is unclear. Trimming removed 0 bases from V and 8 bases from J, with 10 bases in between. CDR1 is DFQATT, CDR2 SNEGSKA, per germline (reference sequence). This CDR3 has 12 amino acids. For the CDR3, the DNA is TGCAGTGCTAGAGACCTCCGCGAAGAAGCTTTCTTT. The encoded protein is CSARDLREEAFF.